The 10 T cell receptor beta chains below come from one sample, sequenced in a study of neurological immune-mediated disorders. TCRdb recomputed calls from the 5' RACE reads with MiXCR, one row per CDR3 protein. The sample yields more than 75,000 distinct CDR3 sequences, approximately 4.3% seen once. The time point is: longitudinal time-point 3. The sample was PBMCs. The receptors originated from a woman aged 55 to 70 with multiple sclerosis.

This clonotype was observed many times. The rearrangement joins TRBV20-1 to TRBJ1-4; D unresolved. Per germline, CDR1 DFQATT and CDR2 SNEGSKA (reference sequence). V gave up 7 bases and J gave up 1 base, with 7 bases separating them. The CDR3 is 12 amino acids. Written as DNA, the CDR3 is TGCAGTGTTAGTCTAACTAATGAAAAACTGTTTTTT. Amino acids: CSVSLTNEKLFF.

A note on this clonotype: This sequence may be a read error, since a much larger clone differs from it by one base. The chain carries TRBV5-1 and TRBJ2-7; TRBD1 or TRBD2 may be the D gene (5 bases each). V lost 4 bases and J lost 3, with 8 bases in between. This CDR3 has 12 amino acids. Germline lookup yields CDR1 SGHRS and CDR2 YFSETQ. The CDR3 DNA reads as TGCGCCAGCAGCGGGGACGACTACGAGCAGTACTTC. The encoded protein is CASSGDDYEQYF.

This clonotype was recorded at least ten times. The V gene is TRBV7-2, the J gene TRBJ2-5, with 7 bases matching TRBD2. Trimming took 2 bases from V and 2 from J; bases not matched to a gene: 11. The CDR3 length is 17 residues. Germline V gene lookup returns CDR1 SGHTA and CDR2 FQGNSA. The CDR3 here is CASSLSPSGISQETQYF. The CDR3 nucleotides read TGTGCCAGCAGCTTAAGCCCTAGCGGTATCTCACAAGAGACCCAGTACTTC. Full variable domain (rest looked up from reference TRBV7-2 and TRBJ2-5): GAGVSQSPSNKVTEKGKDVELRCDPISGHTALYWYRQSLGQGLEFLIYFQGNSAPDKSGLPSDRFSAERTGGSVSTLTIQRTQQEDSAVYLCASSLSPSGISQETQYFGPGTRLLVL.

The table lists this clonotype with many counts. The chain has TRBV5-1 and TRBJ1-1; possibly TRBD1 for D (6 bases). CDR1 SGHRS and CDR2 YFSETQ come from the germline V gene. V was cut by 5 bases and J by 0 bases, with 11 bases left in between. The CDR3 sequence is 14 residues long. CDR3 loop: CASRQGQMNTEAFF. The CDR3 DNA sequence: TGCGCCAGCAGACAAGGACAGATGAACACTGAAGCTTTCTTT.

Of note for this clonotype: This sequence may be a read error, since a much larger clone differs from it by one base. The CDR3 DNA reads TGTGCCAGCTCACCTAGTTCCAATCAGCCCCATCATTTT. It codes for CASSPSSNQPHHF. V usage is TRBV18 and J usage is TRBJ1-5, with D unresolved. Germline-derived CDR1 and CDR2 are KGHSH and LQKENI. CDR3 length: 13 amino acids.

This clonotype has at least ten counts. The V call is TRBV7-8, the J call TRBJ2-2; 8 bases line up with TRBD2. This CDR3 contains 15 residues. Germline V gene data show CDR1 as SGHVS and CDR2 as FQNEAQ. Trimming cost V 11 bases and J 1 base; bases outside gene matches: 9. CDR3: CAAQAGGLNTGELFF. The CDR3 nucleotides read TGTGCCGCGCAGGCGGGGGGATTGAACACCGGGGAGCTGTTTTTT.

The table lists this clonotype with many counts. This sequence joins TRBV5-1 and TRBJ2-7; 7 positions agree with TRBD1. Trimming at V came to 0 bases and at J to 6 bases, leaving 6 bases not matched to a gene. In germline, CDR1 is SGHRS, CDR2 YFSETQ. The length of the CDR3 is 14 residues. CDR3 sequence reads: CASSLEGAASEQYF. The CDR3 nucleotides read TGCGCCAGCAGCTTGGAGGGGGCTGCGAGCGAGCAGTACTTC.

This clonotype was seen repeatedly, ten times or more. This rearrangement joins TRBV5-5 to TRBJ1-1; no firm D call. The CDR3 runs 12 residues. Germline CDR1 SGHKS, CDR2 YYEKEE (reference sequence). Trimming took 1 base from V and 6 from J, leaving 7 bases between them. The CDR3 bases are TGTGCCAGCAGCTTGACAGAGTCTGAAGCTTTCTTT. Protein sequence: CASSLTESEAFF.

The count of this clonotype is one. A read error may be the cause here, since a much bigger clone is one base away. The chain couples TRBV9 to TRBJ1-1; maybe TRBD1 (5 bases). This CDR3 is built from 13 residues. CDR1 SGDLS and CDR2 YYNGEE come from the germline V gene. This CDR3 is CVSSVAGGTEAFF. The DNA of the CDR3 is TGTGTCAGCAGCGTCGCGGGGGGCACTGAAGCTTTCTTT.

In its sample, this clonotype was seen many times. The V call is TRBV28, the J call TRBJ2-3; TRBD2 matches at 9 bases. Trimming removed 9 bases from V and 2 bases from J; junction bases left unmatched: 9. The CDR3 spans 15 residues. Germline assignment: CDR1 MDHEN and CDR2 SYDVKM. CDR3 loop: CASREGGGATDTQYF. In nucleotides, the CDR3 is TGTGCCAGTCGGGAGGGCGGGGGGGCCACAGATACGCAGTATTTT. Drawing the rest from reference TRBV28 and TRBJ2-3, the complete variable domain is DVKVTQSSRYLVKRTGEKVFLECVQDMDHENMFWYRQDPGLGLRLIYFSYDVKMKEKGDIPEGYSVSREKKERFSLILESASTNQTSMYLCASREGGGATDTQYFGPGTRLTVL.